This entry is about one T cell receptor (beta chain). TCRdb's table, derived via immunoSEQ multiplex PCR, lists solely in-frame clones and lacks some. The table has around 55,000 clones, around 93% seen once; the top ten hold approximately 3.8%. The sample comes from a study of T cell changes during pregnancy in multiple sclerosis. The CDR3 is made up of 14 amino acids. The germline V gene has CDR1 SEHNR and CDR2 FQNEAQ (reference sequence). The V and J ends lost 6 bases and 3 bases respectively, with 14 bases between them. The TCR comes from a female donor with multiple sclerosis, enrolled in a pregnancy study. The chain joins TRBV7-9 to TRBJ1-2, with D possibly matching TRBD1 (6 bases). Material: CD8+ T cells from peripheral blood mononuclear cells, obtained in the second trimester of pregnancy. This CDR3 reads CASSLQGRYYGYTF. The CDR3, as DNA: TGTGCCAGCAGTCTTCAGGGGCGTTACTATGGCTACACCTTC. The full variable domain, with the rest looked up from reference TRBV7-9 and TRBJ1-2, is DTGVSQNPRHKITKRGQNVTFRCDPISEHNRLYWYRQTLGQGPEFLTYFQNEAQLEKSRLLSDRFSAERPKGSFSTLEIQRTEQGDSAMYLCASSLQGRYYGYTFGSGTRLTVV.